The 4 T cell receptor beta chains presented below share a single source sample, sequenced in a study of cytomegalovirus exposure and HLA in healthy donors. In the PCR, 60 Vbeta and 13 Jbeta primers were used. Some clones are missing from TCRdb's copy, which holds only in-frame ones; the method was immunoSEQ multiplex PCR. The repertoire has 90,000 to 120,000 clones, roughly 70% of them found once; the top ten carry 11%. Sequencing input: PBMCs. The source of these receptors is a man aged 40-49 years in good health and CMV-seropositive.

This clone was seen a few times. The genes are TRBV28 and TRBJ1-5; D is unresolved. In germline, CDR1 is MDHEN, CDR2 SYDVKM. The V end was cut by 5 bases, the J end by 3 bases, with 14 bases between. This CDR3 is built from 15 residues. CDR3 amino acids: CASSQTQLPNQPQHF. The CDR3 nucleotides read TGTGCCAGCAGTCAAACACAGCTACCCAATCAGCCCCAGCATTTT. Together with reference TRBV28 and TRBJ1-5, the CDR3 gives the full variable domain: DVKVTQSSRYLVKRTGEKVFLECVQDMDHENMFWYRQDPGLGLRLIYFSYDVKMKEKGDIPEGYSVSREKKERFSLILESASTNQTSMYLCASSQTQLPNQPQHFGDGTRLSIL.

The CDR3 region is CASSFKNSLNTEAFF. For the CDR3, the DNA is TGTGCCAGCAGCTTTAAGAACAGCTTGAACACTGAAGCTTTCTTT. V is TRBV5-6 and J is TRBJ1-1; D gene unclear. V was cut by 2 bases and J by 0 bases, with 11 bases left in between. Germline CDR1 SGHDT, CDR2 YYEEEE. This CDR3 comprises 15 residues.

This rearrangement joins TRBV7-3 to TRBJ2-1; TRBD2 aligns across 14 bases. This CDR3 contains 15 residues. V was clipped by 5 bases and J by 6 bases; unmatched bases: 3. Germline V lookup: CDR1 SGHTA, CDR2 FQGTGA. The CDR3 DNA sequence: TGTGCCAGCAGCGTAGGACTAGCGGGGGGCAATGAGCAGTTCTTC. It specifies CASSVGLAGGNEQFF. The whole variable domain, filled in from reference TRBV7-3 and TRBJ2-1, reads GAGVSQTPSNKVTEKGKYVELRCDPISGHTALYWYRQSLGQGPEFLIYFQGTGAADDSGLPNDRFFAVRPEGSVSTLKIQRTERGDSAVYLCASSVGLAGGNEQFFGPGTRLTVL.

The genes are TRBV7-9 and TRBJ2-2; 16 bases agree with TRBD2. The CDR3 is 18 residues long. V lost 3 bases to trimming and J lost 4 bases; unmatched junction nucleotides: 5. CDR1 and CDR2 from the germline V gene are SEHNR and FQNEAQ (reference sequence). The CDR3 is CASSFGTSGRAGTGELFF. The CDR3 bases are TGTGCCAGCAGCTTTGGGACTAGCGGGAGGGCCGGCACCGGGGAGCTGTTTTTT.